Presented here are 3 T cell receptor beta chains from one specimen sequenced in a study of blood T cells in healthy people across ages. A second PCR of 7 to 11 cycles used a sample-barcoded 5' primer and a J-beta primer mix. TCRdb reprocessed the 5' RACE reads via MiXCR and lists one record per CDR3 protein. The data contain 1.5 million to 2 million distinct CDR3 sequences, less than 50% of them singletons. The sequenced sample consisted of blood. The receptors shown here come from a woman aged 40 to 50 in good health.

DNA for the CDR3: TGCAGCGGTGATGGGCCCATGTTTACCACGCAGTATTTT. Translating gives CSGDGPMFTTQYF. The V and J genes are TRBV29-1 and TRBJ2-3, with D uncertain. Trimming cost V 7 bases and J 9 bases, with 20 bases left between them. The CDR3 spans 13 residues. CDR1 is SQVTM and CDR2 is ANQGSEA in the germline V gene.

The chain joins TRBV4-3 to TRBJ2-7; 11 bases match TRBD2. The J segment lost 5 bases and the V segment lost 5 bases, leaving 5 bases of the junction unmatched. The CDR3 has 14 residues. Per the germline V gene, CDR1 is LGHNA and CDR2 is YSLEER. The chain's CDR3 is CASSNGLAGDEQYF. The CDR3 region has the DNA TGCGCCAGCAGCAACGGACTAGCGGGTGACGAGCAGTACTTC.

V is TRBV6-5 and J is TRBJ2-3; TRBD2 matches 7 bases. After removal of 6 bases from V and 4 bases from J, the junction contained 7 bases not matched to a gene. CDR3 length equals 14 residues. From germline, CDR1 is MNHEY and CDR2 SVGAGI. CDR3 in DNA: TGTGCCAGCAGACCTGGAGCGGGGTCAGATACGCAGTATTTT. Its protein product is CASRPGAGSDTQYF.